This T cell receptor beta chain stems from a study of post-analysis software for immune sequencing data. Study overall: As for disease course, relapsing-remitting, secondary progressive and progressive-relapsing multiple sclerosis were all included. General observations from the study: F-measure co-clustering was strong for batch-matched samples. In patients, TRBV5-6, TRBV5-1 and TRBV20-1 belonged to five TRBV segments found more frequently than in controls. Controls had significantly higher normalized Chao1 diversity than multiple sclerosis patients.

Only a few counts were recorded for this clonotype. Its antigen is not identified. V shed 5 bases and J 7 bases; nucleotides not matched to a gene: 22. CDR3 length: 19 residues. Germline loops: CDR1 SGHVS, CDR2 FNYEAQ. Every TCR beta cDNA library bore unique molecular identifiers. Starting from about 0.98 to 11 million T cells, the study yielded 450,000 to 500,000 cDNA molecules. From the PCR reads, TCRdb called clonotypes with MiXCR, one entry per CDR3 protein. This sample has around 710,000 distinct CDR3 sequences, with roughly 46% found just once. This sequence was found in a girl aged 10-17 years with multiple sclerosis. The sequenced sample consisted of blood. The chain recombines TRBV7-6 with TRBJ1-2, with 10 bases identical to TRBD1. In DNA form, the CDR3 reads TGTGCCAGCAGCGCCCTTAGTGGGACAGGGGAAGGTGTCCGGGCTGGCTACACCTTC. The encoded protein is CASSALSGTGEGVRAGYTF.